This T cell receptor (beta chain) was observed in a study of blood T cell repertoires in COVID-19. Overall study context: There were acute and convalescent COVID-19 samples, and they came from the United States, Italy and Spain.

Per the study methods: For nucleated cells, counts were estimated from reference gene primer amplification. TCRdb keeps only in-frame clones here, not all; method: immunoSEQ multiplex PCR. V, J and clone size were drawn from that table, and D and trimming were deduced from the DNA. The sample has about 260,000 clones, about 87% seen once; the top ten hold more than 1.3%. The V and J ends lost 5 bases and 3 bases, in that order; junction bases with no gene match: 3. This CDR3 is 13 amino acids long. Germline lookup yields CDR1 LNHDA and CDR2 SQIVND (reference sequence). The receptor comes from a woman aged 40-49 years who had recovered from COVID-19. Sample: peripheral blood. V gene TRBV19 combines with J gene TRBJ2-7; 8 nucleotides align to TRBD1. CDR3 residues: CASSSGTGYEQYF. As DNA, the CDR3 is TGTGCCAGTAGTTCCGGGACAGGCTACGAGCAGTACTTC.